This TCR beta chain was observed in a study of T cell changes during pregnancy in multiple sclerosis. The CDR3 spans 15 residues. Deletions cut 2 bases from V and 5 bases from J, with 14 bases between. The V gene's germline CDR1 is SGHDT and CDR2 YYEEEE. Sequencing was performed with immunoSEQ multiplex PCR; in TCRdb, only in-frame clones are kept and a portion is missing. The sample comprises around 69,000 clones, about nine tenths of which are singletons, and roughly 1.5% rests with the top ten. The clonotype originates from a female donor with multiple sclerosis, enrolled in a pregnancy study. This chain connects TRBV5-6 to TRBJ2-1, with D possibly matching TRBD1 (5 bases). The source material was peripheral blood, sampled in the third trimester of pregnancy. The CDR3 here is CASSFRQQLNNEQFF. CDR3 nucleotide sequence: TGTGCCAGCAGCTTCCGACAGCAGCTCAACAATGAGCAGTTCTTC.